Reported below is one T cell receptor (beta chain). What it binds is not known. The record originates from a study of CD8 T cells in Susac syndrome. Study results and limitations: A relatively small number of individuals underwent TCR sequencing and HLA analysis.

Reverse transcription of roughly 0.5 to 1 ug RNA was carried out with random hexamers. TCR beta CDR3 was amplified by immunoSEQ multiplex PCR. This amplification extended across 54 Vbeta and 13 Jbeta segments. TCRdb re-derived calls from the immunoSEQ multiplex PCR reads in MiXCR, one entry per CDR3 protein. This sample has roughly 200,000 distinct CDR3 sequences, with 85% to 95% found just once. The V gene lost 0 bases and the J gene lost 4 bases, with 12 bases spanning the gap. CDR3 length: 15 residues. Germline lookup yields CDR1 LGHDT and CDR2 YNNKEL (reference sequence). Sequencing of TCR beta was performed on blood CD8+ and CD4+ T cells. Treatment-naive patients with stable or active relapsing-remitting disease were the multiple sclerosis controls.

This chain connects TRBV3-1 to TRBJ1-1; D ambiguous. This receptor was taken from a human donor with multiple sclerosis. Sample: CD4+ T cells from PBMCs. CDR3 residues: CASSQDRLRATEAFF. The CDR3 bases are TGTGCCAGCAGCCAAGATCGGTTAAGGGCCACTGAAGCTTTCTTT.